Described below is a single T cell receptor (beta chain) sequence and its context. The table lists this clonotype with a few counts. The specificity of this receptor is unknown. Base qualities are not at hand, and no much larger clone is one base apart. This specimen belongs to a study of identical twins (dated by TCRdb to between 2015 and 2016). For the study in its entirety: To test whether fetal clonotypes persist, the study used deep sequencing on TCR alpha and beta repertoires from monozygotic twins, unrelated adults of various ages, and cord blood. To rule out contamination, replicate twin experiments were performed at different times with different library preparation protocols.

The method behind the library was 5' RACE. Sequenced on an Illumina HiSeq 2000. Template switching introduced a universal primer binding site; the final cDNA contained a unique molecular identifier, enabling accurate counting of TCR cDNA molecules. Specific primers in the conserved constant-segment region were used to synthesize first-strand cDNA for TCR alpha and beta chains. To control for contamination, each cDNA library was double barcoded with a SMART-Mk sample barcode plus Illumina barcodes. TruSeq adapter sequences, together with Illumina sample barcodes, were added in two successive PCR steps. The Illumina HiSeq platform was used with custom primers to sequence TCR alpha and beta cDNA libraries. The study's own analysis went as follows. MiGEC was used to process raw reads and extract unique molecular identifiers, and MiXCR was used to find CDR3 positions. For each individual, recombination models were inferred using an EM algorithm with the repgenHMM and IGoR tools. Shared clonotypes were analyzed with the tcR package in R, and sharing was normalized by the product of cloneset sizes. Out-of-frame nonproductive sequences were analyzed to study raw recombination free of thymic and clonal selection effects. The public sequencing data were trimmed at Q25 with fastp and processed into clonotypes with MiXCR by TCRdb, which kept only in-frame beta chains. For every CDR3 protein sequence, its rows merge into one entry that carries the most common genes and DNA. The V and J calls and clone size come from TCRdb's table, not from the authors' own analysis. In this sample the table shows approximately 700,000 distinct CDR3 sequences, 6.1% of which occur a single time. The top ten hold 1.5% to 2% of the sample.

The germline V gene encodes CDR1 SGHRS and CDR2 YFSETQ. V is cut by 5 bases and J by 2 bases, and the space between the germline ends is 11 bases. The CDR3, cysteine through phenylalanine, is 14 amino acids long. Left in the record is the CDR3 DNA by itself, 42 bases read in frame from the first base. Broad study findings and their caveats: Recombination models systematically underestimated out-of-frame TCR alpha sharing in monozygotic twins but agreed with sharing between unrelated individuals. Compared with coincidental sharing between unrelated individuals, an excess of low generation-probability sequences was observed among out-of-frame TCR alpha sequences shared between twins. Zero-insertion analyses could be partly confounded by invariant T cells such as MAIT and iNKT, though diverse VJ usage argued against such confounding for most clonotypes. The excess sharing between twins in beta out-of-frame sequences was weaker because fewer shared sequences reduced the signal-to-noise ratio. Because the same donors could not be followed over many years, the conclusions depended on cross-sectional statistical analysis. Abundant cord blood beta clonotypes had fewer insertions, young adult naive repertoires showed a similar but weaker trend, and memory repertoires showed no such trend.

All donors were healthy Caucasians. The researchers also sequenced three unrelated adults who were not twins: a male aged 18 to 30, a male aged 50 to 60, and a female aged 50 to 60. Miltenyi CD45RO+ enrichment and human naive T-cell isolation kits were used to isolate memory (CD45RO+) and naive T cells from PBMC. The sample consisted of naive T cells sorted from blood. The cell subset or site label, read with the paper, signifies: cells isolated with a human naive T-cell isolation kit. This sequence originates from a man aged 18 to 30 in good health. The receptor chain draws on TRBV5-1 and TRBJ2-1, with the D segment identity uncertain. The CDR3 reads CASRLSDAYNEQFF. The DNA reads TGCGCCAGCAGATTGTCCGATGCCTACAATGAGCAGTTCTTC.